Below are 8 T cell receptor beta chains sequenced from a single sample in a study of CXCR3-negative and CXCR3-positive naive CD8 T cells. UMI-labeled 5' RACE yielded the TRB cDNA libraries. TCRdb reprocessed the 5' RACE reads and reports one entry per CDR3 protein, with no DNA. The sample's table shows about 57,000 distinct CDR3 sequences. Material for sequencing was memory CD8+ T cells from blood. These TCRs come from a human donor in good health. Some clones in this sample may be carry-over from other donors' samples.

CDR3 loop: CSVPGGTGELFF. The J gene is TRBJ2-2, the V gene TRBV29-1; TCRdb returns TRBD1, unconfirmable since there is no DNA. CDR1 is SQVTM, CDR2 ANQGSEA, per germline. The CDR3 extends over 12 amino acids.

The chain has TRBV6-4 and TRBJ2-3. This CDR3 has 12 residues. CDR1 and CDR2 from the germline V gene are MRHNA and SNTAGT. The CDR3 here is CASSDGGDTQYF.

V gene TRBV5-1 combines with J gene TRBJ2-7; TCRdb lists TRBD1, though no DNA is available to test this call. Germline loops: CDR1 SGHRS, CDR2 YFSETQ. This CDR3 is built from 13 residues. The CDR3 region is CASSLDRGTEQYF.

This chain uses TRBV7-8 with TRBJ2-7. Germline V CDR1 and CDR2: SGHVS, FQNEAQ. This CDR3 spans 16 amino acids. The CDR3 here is CASSLETDRNSYEQYF.

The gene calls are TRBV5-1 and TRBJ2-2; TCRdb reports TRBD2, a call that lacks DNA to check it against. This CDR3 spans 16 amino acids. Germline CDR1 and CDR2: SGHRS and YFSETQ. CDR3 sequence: CASSLGTSGMAGELFF. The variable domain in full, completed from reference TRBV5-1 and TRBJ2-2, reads KAGVTQTPRYLIKTRGQQVTLSCSPISGHRSVSWYQQTPGQGLQFLFEYFSETQRNKGNFPGRFSGRQFSNSRSEMNVSTLELGDSALYLCASSLGTSGMAGELFFGEGSRLTVL.

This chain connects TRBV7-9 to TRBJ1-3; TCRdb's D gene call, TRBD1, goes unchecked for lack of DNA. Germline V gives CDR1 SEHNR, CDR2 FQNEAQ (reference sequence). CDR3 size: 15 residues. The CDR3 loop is CASSLGGTVGNTIYF.

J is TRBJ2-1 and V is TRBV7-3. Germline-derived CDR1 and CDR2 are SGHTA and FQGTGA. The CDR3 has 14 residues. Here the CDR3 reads CASSLTGEENEQFF.

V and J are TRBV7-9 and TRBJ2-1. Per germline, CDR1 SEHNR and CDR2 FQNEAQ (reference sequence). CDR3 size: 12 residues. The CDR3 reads CASSFEYNEQFF.